This passage covers 3 T cell receptor beta chains from one sample sequenced in a study of T-cell reconstitution after alpha-beta-depleted transplantation in children. Preparation of the TCRbeta library was carried out with unique molecular identifiers. From the PCR reads, TCRdb called clonotypes with MiXCR, one entry per CDR3 protein. The sample includes 500,000 to 600,000 distinct CDR3 sequences, approximately 16% seen only once; the top ten take 3% to 3.5%. This material consisted of PBMCs from the stem cell graft donor, taken from the stem cell graft. These receptors were taken from a human donor who donated a stem cell graft to a child with acute lymphoblastic leukemia.

This clonotype was counted a few times. V gene TRBV3-1 combines with J gene TRBJ1-1; D is possibly TRBD1 (6 bases). The V end lost 0 bases, the J end lost 11 bases, and 19 bases lay between the germline ends. Germline V CDR1 and CDR2: LGHDT, YNNKEL (reference sequence). This CDR3 has 15 amino acids. CDR3 amino acids: CASSQEALQGVGAFF. CDR3 sequence (DNA): TGTGCCAGCAGCCAAGAGGCCCTACAGGGAGTAGGCGCTTTCTTT.

The rearrangement links TRBV12-3 or TRBV12-4 to TRBJ2-3, with 8 bases aligning to TRBD2. The V segment lost 8 bases and the J segment 2 bases; nucleotides outside the gene matches: 9. CDR3 length: 15 residues. The CDR3 nucleotides are TGTGCCAGCTCTTTTTTAGCGGGGTCCACAGATACGCAGTATTTT. It yields the protein CASSFLAGSTDTQYF.

In regard to this clonotype: One end of the junction varies from germline; a read error may be responsible. The chain couples TRBV7-9 to TRBJ2-7; D is possibly TRBD2 (6 bases). There are 14 residues in the CDR3. Germline V gene data show CDR1 as SEHNR and CDR2 as FQNEAQ (reference sequence). The DNA for the CDR3 is TGCGCCAGCAGCTTGGACGGGGGAACCTACGAGCAGTACTTC. This codes for CASSLDGGTYEQYF.